The rows below give T cell receptor beta chains drawn from one sample of a study of T cells after yellow fever vaccination. TCRdb passed the 5' RACE reads through MiXCR, listing each CDR3 protein once. The data hold about 170,000 distinct CDR3 sequences, with approximately 11% observed a single time. Material: CD8+ T cells sorted from PBMCs, obtained 15 days after the yellow fever booster vaccination. The receptors shown here come from a man younger than 35 who received the YFV17D yellow fever vaccine. CDR3s include the opening cysteine and the closing phenylalanine or tryptophan. A D gene is named only where the DNA matches it firmly. Size values are once, few and many counts, or a class for expanded clones, and some rows have none.

. . TRBJ2-1 TRBV11-2 CASSFTDYPDNEQFF TGTGCCAGCAGCTTTACAGATTACCCCGACAATGAGCAGTTCTTC
many . TRBJ2-1 TRBV29-1 CSVLWTVYNEQFF TGCAGCGTACTTTGGACAGTCTACAATGAGCAGTTCTTC
. TRBD1 TRBJ1-4 TRBV13 CASSTPTGTNPEKLFF TGTGCCAGCAGCACACCGACAGGGACAAACCCTGAAAAACTGTTTTTT
many . TRBJ2-2 TRBV4-2 CASSLPFAGEAGELFF TGTGCCAGCAGCCTACCTTTCGCCGGGGAGGCCGGGGAGCTGTTTTTT
many . TRBJ2-7 TRBV7-9 CASSPGDRSIDEQYF TGTGCCAGCAGCCCGGGGGACAGAAGTATCGACGAGCAGTACTTC
. . TRBJ1-5 TRBV7-2 CASSLAATHQPQHF TGTGCCAGCAGCTTAGCGGCCACACATCAGCCCCAGCATTTT
few . TRBJ2-7 TRBV10-3 CAISEGSYEQYF TGTGCCATCAGTGAAGGGTCCTACGAGCAGTACTTC
few . TRBJ2-3 TRBV5-1 CASSPGDSNTDTQYF TGCGCCAGCAGCCCGGGGGACAGTAACACAGATACGCAGTATTTT
many TRBD1 TRBJ1-2 TRBV7-9 CASSRTGAPGYTF TGTGCCAGCAGCCGGACAGGGGCTCCTGGCTACACCTTC
many . TRBJ1-1 TRBV6-5 CASSYSTSERRTEAFF TGTGCCAGCAGTTACTCGACATCGGAAAGGCGTACTGAAGCTTTCTTT
. TRBD1 TRBJ2-3 TRBV5-6 CASSPGDRGWTDTQYF TGTGCCAGCAGCCCCGGGGACAGGGGTTGGACAGATACGCAGTATTTT
many . TRBJ2-3 TRBV12-3/TRBV12-4 CASSPEIQADTQYF TGTGCCAGCAGTCCCGAAATACAGGCAGATACGCAGTATTTT
few . TRBJ2-2 TRBV19 CASSITGGDTGELFF TGTGCCAGTAGTATCACCGGGGGCGACACCGGGGAGCTGTTTTTT
few . TRBJ2-1 TRBV6-2/TRBV6-3 CASSYSQTIYNEQFF TGTGCCAGCAGTTACTCCCAAACAATCTACAATGAGCAGTTCTTC
. . TRBJ1-2 TRBV19 CASSYREESYGYTF TGTGCCAGTAGCTACAGGGAGGAGAGCTATGGCTACACCTTC
many . TRBJ1-3 TRBV12-3/TRBV12-4 CASSFGRTSGNTIYF TGTGCCAGCAGTTTCGGCAGGACCTCTGGAAACACCATATATTTT
few TRBD1 TRBJ2-3 TRBV29-1 CSAMDRESTDTQYF TGCAGCGCCATGGACAGGGAGAGTACAGATACGCAGTATTTT
few TRBD2 TRBJ2-2 TRBV5-6 CASSLGLAYGELFF TGTGCCAGCAGCTTAGGACTAGCGTACGGGGAGCTGTTTTTT
many . TRBJ2-1 TRBV19 CASSIVLARYNEQFF TGTGCCAGTAGTATTGTTTTGGCCAGATACAATGAGCAGTTCTTC
. . TRBJ2-7 TRBV2 CASRAGDTYEQYF TGTGCCAGCAGGGCTGGAGATACCTACGAGCAGTACTTC
. . TRBJ2-2 TRBV7-9 CASSTSLSGETNTGELFF TGTGCCAGCAGCACCAGCCTTAGCGGAGAAACGAACACCGGGGAGCTGTTTTTT
few TRBD1 TRBJ2-7 TRBV9 CASSVVPDRGYEQYF TGTGCCAGCAGCGTAGTCCCCGACAGGGGCTACGAGCAGTACTTC
. TRBD2 TRBJ2-7 TRBV4-1 CASSQGLAGAGEQYF TGCGCCAGCAGCCAGGGACTAGCGGGGGCGGGTGAGCAGTACTTC
. . TRBJ2-2 TRBV20-1 CSARDKREAGELFF TGCAGTGCTAGAGATAAGAGGGAAGCTGGGGAGCTGTTTTTT
few TRBD1 TRBJ1-1 TRBV5-1 CASSRGPGTGDMNTEAFF TGCGCCAGCAGCAGGGGGCCAGGGACAGGGGATATGAACACTGAAGCTTTCTTT
. . TRBJ1-2 TRBV4-3 CASSLGRTVFGYTF TGCGCCAGCAGCCTAGGCCGGACCGTGTTTGGCTACACCTTC
. TRBD1 TRBJ1-6 TRBV2 CAGLQGAGNSPLHF TGTGCCGGGTTACAGGGGGCAGGTAATTCACCCCTCCACTTT
many TRBD1 TRBJ1-4 TRBV29-1 CSVERDRGGELFF TGCAGCGTTGAAAGGGACAGGGGCGGGGAACTGTTTTTT
few . TRBJ1-3 TRBV9 CASSTGLGDTIYF TGTGCCAGTTCTACAGGGCTCGGCGACACCATATATTTT
few . TRBJ1-1 TRBV4-3 CASSLDSGFTEAFF TGCGCCAGCAGCCTCGACAGCGGGTTCACTGAAGCTTTCTTT
few TRBD1 TRBJ1-1 TRBV6-5 CASSYGQGPEAFF TGTGCCAGCAGTTATGGACAGGGACCTGAAGCTTTCTTT
. TRBD2 TRBJ2-2 TRBV14 CASSQIGLAFVTGELFF TGTGCCAGCAGCCAGATAGGACTAGCTTTTGTCACCGGGGAGCTGTTTTTT
few TRBD1 TRBJ1-6 TRBV20-1 CSARTLGGGDSPLHF TGCAGTGCTAGGACCCTGGGAGGGGGCGATTCACCCCTCCACTTT
. . TRBJ2-7 TRBV7-9 CASSLELWEQYF TGTGCCAGCAGCTTAGAATTATGGGAGCAGTACTTC
once TRBD2 TRBJ2-1 TRBV6-2/TRBV6-3 CASSRDYPGEQFF TGTGCCAGCAGCCGGGACTACCCGGGTGAGCAGTTCTTC
many TRBD2 TRBJ2-2 TRBV7-9 CASSRIAGRNLNTGELFF TGTGCCAGCAGCCGTATAGCGGGGAGGAATTTAAACACCGGGGAGCTGTTTTTT
many . TRBJ1-1 TRBV9 CASSVVAAQNTEAFF TGTGCCAGCAGCGTAGTGGCTGCACAGAACACTGAAGCTTTCTTT
few . TRBJ1-5 TRBV4-3 CASSQEEGPNQPQHF TGCGCCAGCAGCCAAGAAGAGGGGCCGAATCAGCCCCAGCATTTT
. TRBD1 TRBJ2-1 TRBV5-6 CASSSPGGNEQFF TGTGCCAGCAGCTCCCCAGGGGGCAATGAGCAGTTCTTC
. TRBD1 TRBJ1-1 TRBV7-9 CASSPFTGQKTEAFF TGTGCCAGCAGCCCCTTCACGGGACAGAAGACTGAAGCTTTCTTT
. . TRBJ1-6 TRBV27 CASSLSPTGYYNSPLHF TGTGCCAGCAGTTTATCCCCTACAGGGTACTATAATTCACCCCTCCACTTT
few . TRBJ1-6 TRBV27 CATRIGVINSPLHF TGTGCCACCCGGATTGGGGTGATTAATTCACCCCTCCACTTT
. TRBD1 TRBJ2-1 TRBV7-9 CAGDEGQATYNEQFF TGTGCCGGCGATGAAGGACAGGCCACCTACAATGAGCAGTTCTTC
. . TRBJ2-1 TRBV20-1 CSARTFRLGFNEQFF TGCAGTGCTAGGACCTTCCGGTTAGGATTCAATGAGCAGTTCTTC
medium-sized . TRBJ1-1 TRBV27 CASSFSGEGTEAFF TGTGCCAGCAGTTTTTCAGGGGAAGGGACTGAAGCTTTCTTT
many . TRBJ2-7 TRBV9 CASSVASSYEQYF TGTGCCAGCAGCGTAGCGTCCTCCTACGAGCAGTACTTC
. . TRBJ2-5 TRBV7-9 CASSVPWETQYF TGTGCCAGCAGCGTTCCTTGGGAGACCCAGTACTTC
few TRBD1 TRBJ2-2 TRBV10-3 CAISESGQGNGELFF TGTGCCATCAGTGAGTCGGGACAGGGAAACGGGGAGCTGTTTTTT
few TRBD2 TRBJ2-2 TRBV20-1 CSARKRTSGEVGELFF TGCAGTGCTAGAAAAAGGACTAGCGGGGAGGTCGGGGAGCTGTTTTTT
. . TRBJ1-1 TRBV15 CATSRDRDQNTEAFF TGTGCCACCAGCAGAGATCGGGACCAGAACACTGAAGCTTTCTTT
many TRBD2 TRBJ2-5 TRBV6-2/TRBV6-3 CASSYSNPAGAEIQETQYF TGTGCCAGCAGTTACTCGAATCCAGCGGGGGCCGAGATACAAGAGACCCAGTACTTC
. . TRBJ2-7 TRBV7-9 CASSLGTPEQYF TGTGCCAGCAGCCTGGGGACACCCGAGCAGTACTTC
many . TRBJ2-7 TRBV15 CATSGGDSLLGDEQYF TGTGCCACCAGCGGGGGGGACAGTCTACTTGGTGACGAGCAGTACTTC
. . TRBJ2-1 TRBV4-1 CASSQVQVGSYNEQFF TGCGCCAGCAGCCAAGTCCAAGTCGGCTCCTACAATGAGCAGTTCTTC
. . TRBJ2-3 TRBV28 CASSLTGPTQYF TGTGCCAGCAGCCTAACAGGGCCAACGCAGTATTTT
many TRBD2 TRBJ2-3 TRBV6-2/TRBV6-3 CASTHGLADTDTQYF TGTGCCAGCACTCACGGGCTAGCGGACACAGATACGCAGTATTTT
. . TRBJ2-5 TRBV12-3/TRBV12-4 CASSLAGDQETQYF TGTGCCAGCAGTTTAGCAGGTGATCAAGAGACCCAGTACTTC
many . TRBJ1-5 TRBV19 CASSISRRDQPQHF TGTGCCAGTAGTATCTCCAGGAGGGATCAGCCCCAGCATTTT